Sequencing of this TCR beta chain was carried out in a study of T cell changes during pregnancy in multiple sclerosis. V gave up 6 bases and J gave up 4 bases, with 18 bases separating them. The CDR3 runs to 15 residues. Looked up from germline, CDR1 is SGHAT and CDR2 is FQNNGV. Sequenced by immunoSEQ multiplex PCR; TCRdb stores in-frame clones only, minus some. The repertoire holds 91,000 or so clones, with about 92% as singletons. The chain carries TRBV11-2 and TRBJ1-1, with D perhaps TRBD1 (6 bases). The sequences come from peripheral blood, collected after pregnancy. This receptor was taken from a female donor with multiple sclerosis, enrolled in a pregnancy study. The CDR3 sequence: CASRYSTQGATEAFF. The DNA for the CDR3 is TGTGCCAGCAGATACAGCACACAGGGCGCCACTGAAGCTTTCTTT. Drawing the rest from reference TRBV11-2 and TRBJ1-1, the complete variable domain is EAGVAQSPRYKIIEKRQSVAFWCNPISGHATLYWYQQILGQGPKLLIQFQNNGVVDDSQLPKDRFSAERLKGVDSTLKIQPAKLEDSAVYLCASRYSTQGATEAFFGQGTRLTVV.